This T cell receptor beta chain came from a study of technical replicates of blood from several donors. Here immunoSEQ multiplex PCR was the method, and the copy in TCRdb shows in-frame clones only, minus some. The sample has about 79,000 clones; 75% to 95% are singletons. V dropped 3 bases and J dropped 3 bases, with 9 bases sitting between them. Germline-derived CDR1 and CDR2 are SGDLS and YYNGEE. The CDR3 sequence is 14 residues long. The chain employs TRBV9 and TRBJ2-2, with D possibly being TRBD1 (5 bases). The sample was T cells isolated from PBMCs. This receptor was identified in a human donor in good health. Some clones in this sample may be carry-over from other donors' samples. For the CDR3, the DNA is TGTGCCAGCAGCGACGACAGATACACCGGGGAGCTGTTTTTT. It yields the protein CASSDDRYTGELFF. Filled out from reference TRBV9 and TRBJ2-2, the complete variable domain reads DSGVTQTPKHLITATGQRVTLRCSPRSGDLSVYWYQQSLDQGLQFLIQYYNGEERAKGNILERFSAQQFPDLHSELNLSSLELGDSALYFCASSDDRYTGELFFGEGSRLTVL.